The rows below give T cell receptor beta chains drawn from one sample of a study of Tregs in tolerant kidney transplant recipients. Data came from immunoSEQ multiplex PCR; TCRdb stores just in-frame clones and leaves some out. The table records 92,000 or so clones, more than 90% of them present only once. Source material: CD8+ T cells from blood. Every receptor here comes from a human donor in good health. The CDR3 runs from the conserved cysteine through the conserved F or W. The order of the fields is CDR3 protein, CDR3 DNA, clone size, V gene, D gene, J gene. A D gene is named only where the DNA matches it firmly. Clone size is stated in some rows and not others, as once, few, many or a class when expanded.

CASSLGGAVYGYTF TGTGCCAGCAGCTTAGGGGGGGCGGTCTATGGCTACACCTTC - TRBV7-2 - TRBJ1-2
CASSEFLSSPYQLFF TGTGCCAGCAGTGAGTTTCTATCCAGTCCTTACCAACTGTTTTTT - TRBV6-1 - TRBJ1-4
CASSLTNEQFF TGTGCCAGCAGCTTAACCAATGAGCAGTTCTTC - TRBV7-9 - TRBJ2-1
CASSLVTNEAFF TGTGCCAGCAGCTTAGTGACCAATGAAGCTTTCTTT - TRBV7-9 - TRBJ1-1
CASSEWGQASSYEQYF TGTGCCAGCAGTGAATGGGGACAGGCGAGCTCCTACGAGCAGTACTTC - TRBV2 TRBD1 TRBJ2-7
CASSQDGFGTQYF TGCGCCAGCAGCCAAGATGGGTTCGGGACCCAGTACTTC - TRBV4-1 - TRBJ2-5
CASSHPRGAGIGELFF TGCGCCAGCAGCCACCCCCGCGGAGCGGGGATCGGGGAGCTGTTTTTT - TRBV4-1 TRBD2 TRBJ2-2
CASSGPSGFYEQYF TGTGCCAGCAGCGGACCCTCAGGGTTCTACGAGCAGTACTTC once TRBV11-2 - TRBJ2-7
CASSLESGGYGYTF TGTGCCAGCAGCTTAGAAAGCGGGGGCTATGGCTACACCTTC - TRBV7-8 - TRBJ1-2
CASSLQGAGELFF TGTGCCAGCAGTCTACAGGGGGCCGGGGAGCTGTTTTTT - TRBV27 TRBD1 TRBJ2-2
CASSLGRSVGYTF TGCGCCAGCAGCTTGGGCCGCTCGGTTGGCTACACCTTC - TRBV5-1 - TRBJ1-2
CSTSRANEQFF TGCAGCACAAGCAGGGCAAATGAGCAGTTCTTC - TRBV29-1 - TRBJ2-1
CASSLRGAGTEAFF TGTGCCAGCAGCTTGCGGGGGGCGGGCACTGAAGCTTTCTTT - TRBV5-4 - TRBJ1-1
CASSGGRGPKHGYTF TGTGCCAGCAGTGGGGGCCGGGGTCCTAAACATGGCTACACCTTC once TRBV25-1 - TRBJ1-2
CAWSVGDRFSTGELFF TGTGCCTGGAGTGTCGGGGACAGATTCTCCACCGGGGAGCTGTTTTTT - TRBV30 TRBD1 TRBJ2-2
CASSLGTPTYEQYF TGTGCCAGCAGCTTAGGGACACCGACCTACGAGCAGTACTTC - TRBV5-6 - TRBJ2-7
CASTGSYEQYF TGTGCCAGCACCGGGAGCTACGAGCAGTACTTC - TRBV2 - TRBJ2-7
CASSLTGRYNEQFF TGTGCCAGCAGTTTAACAGGGCGGTACAATGAGCAGTTCTTC - TRBV27 - TRBJ2-1
CASSLDGYYEQYF TGTGCCAGCAGCTTGGACGGATACTACGAGCAGTACTTC once TRBV7-9 - TRBJ2-7
CASSQEGETQYF TGTGCCAGCAGCCAGGAGGGAGAGACCCAGTACTTC - TRBV5-4 - TRBJ2-5
CATQGAGRAFF TGTGCCACCCAGGGTGCAGGGAGGGCTTTCTTT - TRBV25-1 - TRBJ1-1
CATSRGGGRDEQFF TGTGCCACCAGCAGAGGGGGAGGGCGCGATGAGCAGTTCTTC - TRBV15 TRBD2 TRBJ2-1
CASSLSGKEQYF TGCGCCAGCAGCTTGAGTGGTAAGGAGCAGTACTTC - TRBV5-1 - TRBJ2-7
CASSPGGGYEQYF TGTGCCAGCTCACCCGGTGGGGGCTACGAGCAGTACTTC - TRBV27 - TRBJ2-7
CASSFRGETDTQYF TGTGCCAGCAGCTTCAGGGGGGAAACAGATACGCAGTATTTT - TRBV5-4 - TRBJ2-3
CSVDGEGTVYNEQFF TGCAGCGTTGATGGGGAGGGGACGGTCTACAATGAGCAGTTCTTC - TRBV29-1 TRBD2 TRBJ2-1
CASSQEGGFSNQPQHF TGCGCCAGCAGCCAAGAGGGGGGGTTTAGCAATCAGCCCCAGCATTTT - TRBV4-1 - TRBJ1-5
CASEGDRERNTGELFF TGTGCCAGCGAGGGGGACAGGGAGAGGAACACCGGGGAGCTGTTTTTT - TRBV7-9 TRBD1 TRBJ2-2
CASSPGGDPNTF TGTGCCAGCAGCCCCGGCGGGGATCCCAACACCTTC - TRBV5-6 - TRBJ1-2
CASSGNRDTGELFF TGTGCCAGCAGTGGAAATAGGGACACCGGGGAGCTGTTTTTT few TRBV25-1 - TRBJ2-2
CASSPGTGGYEQYF TGTGCCAGCAGCCCGGGGACAGGGGGCTACGAGCAGTACTTC - TRBV7-6 TRBD1 TRBJ2-7
CASSSGTGWLFGYTF TGTGCCAGCAGTTCGGGGACAGGGTGGCTATTTGGCTACACCTTC - TRBV27 TRBD1 TRBJ1-2
CASSPVGGSYNEQFF TGTGCCAGCAGTCCGGTCGGGGGCTCCTACAATGAGCAGTTCTTC - TRBV9 - TRBJ2-1